Below, 5 T cell receptor beta chains from the same sample are listed, as sequenced in a study of shared clonotypes between healthy human individuals. The assay was immunoSEQ multiplex PCR, and TCRdb's table has in-frame clones only and misses some. Here the sample spans over 2 million clones, 85% to 95% being singletons. Sequenced material: naive CD4+ T cells sorted from blood. Subset here: CD45RA+ positively selected. These receptors came from a man aged 18 to 30 in good health.

The rearrangement links TRBV5-5 to TRBJ1-2, with 9 bases matching TRBD1. V shed 4 bases and J 4 bases; nucleotides not matched to a gene: 8. Looked up from germline, CDR1 is SGHKS and CDR2 is YYEKEE (reference sequence). The CDR3 spans 15 residues. CDR3 loop: CASSLQGANPYGYTF. CDR3 nucleotide sequence: TGTGCCAGCAGCCTACAGGGGGCCAACCCCTATGGCTACACCTTC.

This chain connects TRBV5-1 to TRBJ1-6, with D unresolved. Deletions cut 5 bases from V and 0 bases from J, with 12 bases between. This CDR3 contains 16 residues. The germline CDR1 and CDR2 sequences are SGHRS and YFSETQ. The DNA for the CDR3 is TGCGCCAGCAGGGAGGATATGAGCTCCTATAATTCACCCCTCCACTTT. This codes for CASREDMSSYNSPLHF.

CDR3 residues: CASSERLQGAGYEQYF. CDR3 nucleotide sequence: TGTGCCAGCAGCGAGAGACTTCAGGGGGCGGGTTACGAGCAGTACTTC. The chain uses TRBV2 and TRBJ2-7, with TRBD1 matching over 8 bases. This CDR3 has 16 amino acids. V was pared by 6 bases and J by 4 bases, with 14 bases of the junction left unmatched. CDR1 is SNHLY and CDR2 is FYNNEI in the germline V gene.

The genes are TRBV15 and TRBJ2-5; 9 bases agree with TRBD2. Looked up from germline, CDR1 is LNHNV and CDR2 is YYDKDF (reference sequence). V shed 2 bases, J shed 5 bases, and the junction held 9 bases outside the gene matches. The CDR3 has 16 residues. This CDR3 is CATSRMGSGGGETQYF. The CDR3 DNA reads as TGTGCCACCAGCAGAATGGGTAGCGGGGGAGGGGAGACCCAGTACTTC.

This chain joins TRBV7-9 and TRBJ1-5, with TRBD1 identical over 9 bases. Germline V gives CDR1 SEHNR, CDR2 FQNEAQ (reference sequence). V shed 6 bases and J 4 bases; nucleotides not matched to a gene: 7. This CDR3 comprises 15 residues. The CDR3 protein is CASSLSGTGNQPQHF. The CDR3 DNA follows: TGTGCCAGCAGTTTATCCGGGACAGGGAATCAGCCCCAGCATTTT.